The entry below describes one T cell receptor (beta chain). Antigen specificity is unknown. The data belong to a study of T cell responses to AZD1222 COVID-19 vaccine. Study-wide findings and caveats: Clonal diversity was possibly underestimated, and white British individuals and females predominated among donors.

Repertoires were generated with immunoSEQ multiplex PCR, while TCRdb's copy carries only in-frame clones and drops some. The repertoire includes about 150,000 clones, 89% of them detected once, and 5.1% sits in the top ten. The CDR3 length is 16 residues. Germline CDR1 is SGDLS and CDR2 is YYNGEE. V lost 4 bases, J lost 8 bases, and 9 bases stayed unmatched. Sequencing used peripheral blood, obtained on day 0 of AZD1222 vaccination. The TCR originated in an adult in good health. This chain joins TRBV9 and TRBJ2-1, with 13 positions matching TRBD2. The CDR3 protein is CASSFTGTSGIYEQFF. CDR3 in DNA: TGTGCCAGCAGCTTCACCGGGACTAGCGGGATTTATGAGCAGTTCTTC.